This T cell receptor (beta chain) was identified during a study of blood T cell repertoires in COVID-19. Across the whole study: The study drew acute and convalescent COVID-19 samples from the United States, Italy and Spain. PBMCs, B-cell-depleted T cells, or T cells were the source of the cDNA or gDNA that made up the material.

The CDR3 consists of 16 residues. The trim removed 1 base at V and 11 bases at J, leaving 14 bases unmatched. From germline, CDR1 is SGHTA and CDR2 FQGNSA. Per the original data handling: Nucleated cell number was recorded as an estimate derived from reference gene primer amplification. This table comes from immunoSEQ multiplex PCR, and its TCRdb copy is limited to in-frame clones, with some not included. V, J and clone size are those of that table, while D and trimming were read from the DNA. The table lists 200,000 or so clones, approximately 87% of them singletons. The sequencing input was peripheral blood. The TCR sequence derives from a woman aged 70-85 years with acute or convalescent COVID-19. V and J are TRBV7-2 and TRBJ2-3; 8 bases agree with TRBD2. The CDR3 loop is CASSLGLAGIQIMQYF. For the CDR3, the DNA is TGTGCCAGCAGCTTAGGCTTAGCGGGGATACAGATAATGCAGTATTTT.